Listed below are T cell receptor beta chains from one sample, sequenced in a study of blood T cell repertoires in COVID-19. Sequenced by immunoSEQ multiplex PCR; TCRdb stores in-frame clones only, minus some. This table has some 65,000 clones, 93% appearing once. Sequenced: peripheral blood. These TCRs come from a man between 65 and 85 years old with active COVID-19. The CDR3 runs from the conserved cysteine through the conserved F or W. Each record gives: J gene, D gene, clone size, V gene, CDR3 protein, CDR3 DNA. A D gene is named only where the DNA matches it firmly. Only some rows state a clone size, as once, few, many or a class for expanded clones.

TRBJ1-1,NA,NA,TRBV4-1,CASSPRGAGTEAFF,TGCGCCAGCAGCCCCCGGGGGGCAGGGACTGAAGCTTTCTTT
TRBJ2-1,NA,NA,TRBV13,CASSSQYNEQFF,TGTGCCAGCAGCTCCCAATACAATGAGCAGTTCTTC
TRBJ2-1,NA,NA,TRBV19,CASSLWGEVSYNEQFF,TGTGCCAGTAGCCTTTGGGGGGAGGTATCCTACAATGAGCAGTTCTTC
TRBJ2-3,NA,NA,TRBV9,CASSPQSDTQYF,TGTGCCAGCAGCCCCCAGTCAGATACGCAGTATTTT
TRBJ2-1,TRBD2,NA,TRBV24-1,CATSDSSGGSYNEQFF,TGTGCCACCAGTGACTCTAGCGGGGGGTCCTACAATGAGCAGTTCTTC
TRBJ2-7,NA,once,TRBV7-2,CASSQFGAVRPYEQYF,TGTGCCAGCAGTCAATTTGGGGCAGTTCGCCCCTACGAGCAGTACTTC
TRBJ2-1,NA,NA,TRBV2,CASSEWGSGEQFF,TGTGCCAGCAGTGAATGGGGCTCAGGTGAGCAGTTCTTC
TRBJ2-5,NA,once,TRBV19,CASSDQQGVGETQYF,TGTGCCAGTAGTGACCAACAGGGAGTGGGAGAGACCCAGTACTTC
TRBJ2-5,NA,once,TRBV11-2,CASSLDRVQETQYF,TGTGCCAGCAGCTTAGACAGGGTACAGGAGACCCAGTACTTC
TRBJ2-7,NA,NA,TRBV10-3,CAISESGTAGSWAYEQYF,TGTGCCATCAGTGAGTCCGGAACAGCTGGGAGTTGGGCCTACGAGCAGTACTTC
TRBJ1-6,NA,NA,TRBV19,CASSLRDTTGNSPLHF,TGTGCCAGTAGTCTCCGGGACACTACTGGCAATTCACCCCTCCACTTT
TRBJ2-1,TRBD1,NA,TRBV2,CASSTGQGNEQFF,TGTGCCAGCAGTACGGGACAGGGCAATGAGCAGTTCTTC
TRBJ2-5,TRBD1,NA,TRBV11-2,CASRRYRGHGAQETQYF,TGTGCCAGCAGGCGGTACAGGGGGCATGGGGCTCAAGAGACCCAGTACTTC
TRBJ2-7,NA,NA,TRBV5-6,CASSLVRLEGFYEQYF,TGTGCCAGCAGCTTGGTCCGACTAGAGGGCTTCTACGAGCAGTACTTC
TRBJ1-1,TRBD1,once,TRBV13,CASSSRTGGMNTEAFF,TGTGCCAGCAGCTCGCGGACAGGGGGGATGAACACTGAAGCTTTCTTT
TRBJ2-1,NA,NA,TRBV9,CASSPRTIGGEQFF,TGTGCCAGCAGCCCCCGGACTATAGGAGGTGAGCAGTTCTTC
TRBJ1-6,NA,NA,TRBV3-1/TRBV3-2,CASTKAHPTGSNNSPLHF,TGTGCCAGCACCAAAGCCCACCCCACAGGGAGTAATAATTCACCCCTCCACTTT
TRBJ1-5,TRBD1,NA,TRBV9,CASSGGQGGNQPQHF,TGTGCCAGCAGCGGAGGACAGGGAGGCAATCAGCCCCAGCATTTT
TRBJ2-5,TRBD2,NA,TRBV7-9,CASSVAGAETQYF,TGTGCCAGCAGCGTAGCGGGGGCAGAGACCCAGTACTTC
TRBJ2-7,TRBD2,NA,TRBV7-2,CASSSRTSGKYEQYF,TGTGCCAGCAGCTCCCGGACTAGCGGAAAATACGAGCAGTACTTC
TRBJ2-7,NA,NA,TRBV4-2,CASSQGTESSYEQYF,TGTGCCAGCAGCCAAGGAACAGAGAGCTCCTACGAGCAGTACTTC
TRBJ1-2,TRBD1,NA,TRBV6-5,CASRAVGTGQGYTF,TGTGCCAGCAGAGCAGTGGGGACAGGTCAAGGCTACACCTTC
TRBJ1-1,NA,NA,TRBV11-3,CASSLDREDGSMNTEAFF,TGTGCCAGCAGCTTAGATCGGGAGGACGGGAGTATGAACACTGAAGCTTTCTTT
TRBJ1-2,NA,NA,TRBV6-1,CASSEQEVYGYTF,TGTGCCAGCAGTGAACAGGAAGTCTATGGCTACACCTTC
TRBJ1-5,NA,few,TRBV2,CASSEEGDSNQPQHF,TGTGCCAGCAGTGAGGAAGGAGATAGCAATCAGCCCCAGCATTTT
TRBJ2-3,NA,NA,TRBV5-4,CASSLGSGGLGADTQYF,TGTGCCAGCAGCTTGGGAAGTGGGGGGTTGGGGGCAGATACGCAGTATTTT
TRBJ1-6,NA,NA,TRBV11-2,CASSLGTAYNSPLHF,TGTGCCAGCAGCTTAGGGACAGCGTATAATTCACCCCTCCACTTT
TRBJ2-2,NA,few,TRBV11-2,CASSRRGVDTGELFF,TGTGCCAGCAGTCGGCGGGGCGTGGACACCGGGGAGCTGTTTTTT
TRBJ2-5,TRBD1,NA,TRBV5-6,CASSLGRGFSETQYF,TGTGCCAGCAGCTTGGGCAGGGGGTTTTCAGAGACCCAGTACTTC
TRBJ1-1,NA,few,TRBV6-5,CASSYREQLNTEAFF,TGTGCCAGCAGTTACAGAGAACAGCTGAACACTGAAGCTTTCTTT
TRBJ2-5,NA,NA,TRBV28,CASSFSETQYF,TGTGCCAGCAGTTTCTCCGAGACCCAGTACTTC
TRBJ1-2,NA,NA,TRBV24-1,CATSDQTGGYTF,TGTGCCACCAGTGATCAGACAGGTGGCTACACCTTC
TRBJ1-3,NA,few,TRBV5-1,CASSGGARTTGNTIYF,TGCGCCAGCAGCGGTGGGGCCCGGACAACCGGAAACACCATATATTTT
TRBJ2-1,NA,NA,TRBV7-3,CASSRATDSSYNEQFF,TGTGCCAGCAGCAGGGCGACAGACAGCTCCTACAATGAGCAGTTCTTC
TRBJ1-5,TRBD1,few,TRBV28,CASSLPGQSHQPQHF,TGTGCCAGCAGTTTACCGGGACAGAGTCATCAGCCCCAGCATTTT
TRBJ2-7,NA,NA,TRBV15,CATSRDRVGGLSEQYF,TGTGCCACCAGCAGAGATCGGGTGGGGGGGCTATCCGAGCAGTACTTC
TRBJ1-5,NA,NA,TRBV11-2,CASSQNSGLGQPQHF,TGTGCCAGCAGCCAAAATTCAGGGCTCGGTCAGCCCCAGCATTTT
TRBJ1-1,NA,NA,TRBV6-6,CASTRGNEAFF,TGTGCCAGCACGAGAGGGAATGAAGCTTTCTTT
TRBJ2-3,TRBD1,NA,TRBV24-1,CATSDPGQQDTQYF,TGTGCCACCAGTGATCCGGGACAGCAAGATACGCAGTATTTT
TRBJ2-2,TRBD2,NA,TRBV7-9,CASSTRRGLAGILNTGELFF,TGTGCCAGCAGCACCCGACGTGGCCTAGCGGGGATATTGAACACCGGGGAGCTGTTTTTT
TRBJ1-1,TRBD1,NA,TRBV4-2,CASSPGTGRTEAFF,TGTGCCAGCAGCCCGGGGACAGGGAGAACTGAAGCTTTCTTT
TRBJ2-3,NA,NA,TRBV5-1,CASSLVSGNTDTQYF,TGCGCCAGCAGCTTGGTATCCGGGAACACAGATACGCAGTATTTT